The rows below give T cell receptor beta chains drawn from one sample of a study of type 1 regulatory T cells. These receptors have no identified antigens. In TCRdb, the reads were re-called with MiXCR into one record per CDR3 protein. The sample has over 55,000 distinct CDR3 sequences; approximately 50% are singletons. The sample comprised cultured non-Tr1 T cells, either the whole culture or a sorted T cell fraction (not recorded which). These receptors originate from a human donor in good health. Both conserved end residues are part of each CDR3. The D gene is left open where the match is weak. A clone size is listed for some rows: how often the clone was seen (once, few, many), or a class if it is expanded.

J: TRBJ1-3; D: -; size: once; V: TRBV19; CDR3: CASSITASSGNTIYF; DNA: TGTGCCAGTAGTATTACGGCGAGCTCTGGAAACACCATATATTTT
J: TRBJ2-7; D: TRBD1; size: -; V: TRBV5-1; CDR3: CASSLGGTASYEQYF; DNA: TGCGCCAGCAGCTTGGGGGGGACAGCGTCCTACGAGCAGTACTTC
J: TRBJ1-5; D: TRBD1; size: -; V: TRBV2; CDR3: CASTPDRTQPQHF; DNA: TGTGCCAGCACCCCGGACAGGACGCAGCCCCAGCATTTT
J: TRBJ2-1; D: -; size: once; V: TRBV29-1; CDR3: CSARGTSLYNEQFF; DNA: TGCAGCGCCCGGGGGACGTCCCTCTACAATGAGCAGTTCTTC
J: TRBJ1-5; D: -; size: few; V: TRBV5-6; CDR3: CASSFGVRQPQHF; DNA: TGTGCCAGCAGCTTCGGGGTCAGGCAGCCCCAGCATTTT
J: TRBJ1-2; D: TRBD1; size: -; V: TRBV11-2; CDR3: CASSLTGRTNYGYTF; DNA: TGTGCCAGCAGCTTGACAGGGCGTACCAACTATGGCTACACCTTC
J: TRBJ2-7; D: -; size: -; V: TRBV6-2/TRBV6-3; CDR3: CASRRSIFYEQYF; DNA: TGTGCCAGCAGACGGAGTATATTCTACGAGCAGTACTTC
J: TRBJ2-7; D: -; size: few; V: TRBV11-3; CDR3: CASSLSTYEQYF; DNA: TGTGCCAGCAGCTTGTCAACCTACGAGCAGTACTTC
J: TRBJ2-5; D: -; size: many; V: TRBV5-1; CDR3: CASSFAGTPKETQYF; DNA: TGCGCCAGCAGCTTCGCCGGGACACCAAAAGAGACCCAGTACTTC
J: TRBJ2-1; D: -; size: -; V: TRBV6-2/TRBV6-3; CDR3: CASSYSYNEQFF; DNA: TGTGCCAGCAGTTACTCCTACAATGAGCAGTTCTTC
J: TRBJ2-6; D: TRBD1; size: few; V: TRBV20-1; CDR3: CSATQGAGANVLTF; DNA: TGCAGTGCTACCCAGGGGGCTGGGGCCAACGTCCTGACTTTC
J: TRBJ1-1; D: -; size: -; V: TRBV6-2/TRBV6-3; CDR3: CASSYRGEAFF; DNA: TGTGCCAGCAGTTACCGGGGAGAAGCTTTCTTT
J: TRBJ2-6; D: TRBD2; size: -; V: TRBV5-1; CDR3: CASSLEPSGGARSGANVLTF; DNA: TGCGCCAGCAGCCTCGAACCTAGCGGGGGGGCACGCTCTGGGGCCAACGTCCTGACTTTC
J: TRBJ2-1; D: TRBD2; size: many; V: TRBV4-1; CDR3: CASSRGGLALLGNEQFF; DNA: TGCGCCAGCAGCCGCGGGGGACTAGCTCTACTAGGCAATGAGCAGTTCTTC
J: TRBJ1-2; D: TRBD1; size: many; V: TRBV4-2; CDR3: CASSQVGSGGGYGYTF; DNA: TGTGCCAGCAGCCAAGTAGGGTCAGGGGGTGGCTATGGCTACACCTTC
J: TRBJ1-2; D: -; size: -; V: TRBV24-1; CDR3: CATSFGTNYGYTF; DNA: TGTGCCACCAGTTTTGGGACTAACTATGGCTACACCTTC
J: TRBJ1-2; D: -; size: -; V: TRBV6-1; CDR3: CASNPATIVPGYTF; DNA: TGTGCCAGCAACCCGGCAACGATAGTACCTGGCTACACCTTC
J: TRBJ2-5; D: -; size: -; V: TRBV7-2; CDR3: CASSLAVTSREETQYF; DNA: TGTGCCAGCAGCTTAGCGGTGACTAGTAGGGAAGAGACCCAGTACTTC
J: TRBJ2-2; D: -; size: -; V: TRBV5-1; CDR3: CASSLTRASNTGELFF; DNA: TGCGCCAGCAGCTTGACTAGGGCCTCGAACACCGGGGAGCTGTTTTTT
J: TRBJ1-2; D: TRBD1; size: few; V: TRBV7-2; CDR3: CASRRDSNSIYGYTF; DNA: TGTGCCAGCAGACGGGACAGCAATTCAATCTATGGCTACACCTTC
J: TRBJ1-2; D: -; size: few; V: TRBV12-3/TRBV12-4; CDR3: CASSFGPTEDGYTF; DNA: TGTGCCAGCAGTTTCGGGCCTACCGAGGATGGCTACACCTTC
J: TRBJ1-2; D: TRBD1; size: -; V: TRBV7-2; CDR3: CASRKDAGGDGYTF; DNA: TGTGCCAGCAGGAAGGACGCAGGGGGCGATGGCTACACCTTC
J: TRBJ2-2; D: TRBD2; size: -; V: TRBV7-3; CDR3: CASSVSGTSLAGELFF; DNA: TGTGCCAGCAGCGTCTCCGGGACTAGCTTGGCCGGGGAGCTGTTTTTT
J: TRBJ1-2; D: -; size: -; V: TRBV2; CDR3: CASSLGRNGYTF; DNA: TGTGCCAGCAGCCTAGGACGGAATGGCTACACCTTC
J: TRBJ1-2; D: -; size: -; V: TRBV4-1; CDR3: CASSQEAGPYGYTF; DNA: TGCGCCAGCAGCCAAGAAGCAGGCCCCTATGGCTACACCTTC
J: TRBJ1-6; D: -; size: few; V: TRBV20-1; CDR3: CSARGLPTLGIYNSPLHF; DNA: TGCAGTGCTAGAGGTCTCCCAACCCTAGGGATCTATAATTCACCCCTCCACTTT
J: TRBJ2-7; D: TRBD1; size: few; V: TRBV27; CDR3: CASRGTGATYEQYF; DNA: TGTGCCAGCAGGGGGACAGGGGCTACCTACGAGCAGTACTTC
J: TRBJ1-5; D: -; size: few; V: TRBV2; CDR3: CASSEERVRGQPQHF; DNA: TGTGCCAGCAGTGAAGAAAGGGTAAGAGGTCAGCCCCAGCATTTT
J: TRBJ1-1; D: -; size: few; V: TRBV12-3/TRBV12-4; CDR3: CASSLGKGRAFF; DNA: TGTGCCAGCAGTTTAGGGAAGGGACGAGCTTTCTTT
J: TRBJ2-3; D: TRBD2; size: -; V: TRBV19; CDR3: CASSWGLAQDTQYF; DNA: TGTGCCAGTAGTTGGGGACTAGCACAAGATACGCAGTATTTT
J: TRBJ2-5; D: -; size: -; V: TRBV5-1; CDR3: CASSLDRGSGETQYF; DNA: TGCGCCAGCAGCTTGGACCGGGGCTCCGGAGAGACCCAGTACTTC
J: TRBJ1-1; D: -; size: once; V: TRBV12-3/TRBV12-4; CDR3: CASTGRVTEAFF; DNA: TGTGCCAGCACAGGCAGGGTTACTGAAGCTTTCTTT
J: TRBJ2-2; D: TRBD1; size: -; V: TRBV2; CDR3: CASTRRDRVTGELFF; DNA: TGTGCCAGCACTCGTCGGGACAGGGTCACCGGGGAGCTGTTTTTT
J: TRBJ1-5; D: -; size: -; V: TRBV6-1; CDR3: CASSESGSSNQPQHF; DNA: TGTGCCAGCAGTGAATCAGGGTCGAGCAATCAGCCCCAGCATTTT
J: TRBJ2-7; D: -; size: few; V: TRBV5-1; CDR3: CASSLEVRPPLEQYF; DNA: TGCGCCAGCAGCTTGGAGGTCAGGCCGCCCCTAGAGCAGTACTTC
J: TRBJ2-6; D: -; size: few; V: TRBV7-2; CDR3: CASSLDRVSGANVLTF; DNA: TGTGCCAGCAGCTTAGACAGGGTATCTGGGGCCAACGTCCTGACTTTC
J: TRBJ2-2; D: TRBD2; size: few; V: TRBV5-4; CDR3: CASSLVAGGGTGELFF; DNA: TGTGCCAGCAGCTTGGTGGCGGGGGGTGGCACCGGGGAGCTGTTTTTT
J: TRBJ1-4; D: TRBD1; size: -; V: TRBV5-1; CDR3: CASTGGTANEKLFF; DNA: TGCGCCAGCACGGGCGGGACAGCTAATGAAAAACTGTTTTTT
J: TRBJ2-2; D: TRBD2; size: -; V: TRBV2; CDR3: CASKGLTGTGELFF; DNA: TGTGCCAGCAAGGGACTAACGGGGACCGGGGAGCTGTTTTTT
J: TRBJ1-1; D: TRBD1; size: few; V: TRBV7-9; CDR3: CASSLDLTGTAAFF; DNA: TGTGCCAGCAGCTTAGACCTAACCGGGACAGCAGCTTTCTTT
J: TRBJ1-2; D: TRBD1; size: -; V: TRBV20-1; CDR3: CSARDRTGGYYGYTF; DNA: TGCAGTGCTAGAGATCGGACAGGGGGTTACTATGGCTACACCTTC
J: TRBJ2-5; D: TRBD2; size: few; V: TRBV7-2; CDR3: CASSLVRLAGGEQETQYF; DNA: TGTGCCAGCAGCTTAGTGAGACTAGCGGGGGGGGAGCAAGAGACCCAGTACTTC
J: TRBJ1-1; D: TRBD1; size: once; V: TRBV5-1; CDR3: CASSLTGDSITEAFF; DNA: TGCGCCAGCAGCCTAACAGGGGATAGTATCACTGAAGCTTTCTTT
J: TRBJ2-5; D: TRBD2; size: -; V: TRBV3-1; CDR3: CASSQGTSGGFQETQYF; DNA: TGTGCCAGCAGCCAAGGGACTAGCGGGGGGTTCCAAGAGACCCAGTACTTC
J: TRBJ1-4; D: -; size: -; V: TRBV12-3/TRBV12-4; CDR3: CASSYAVTNEKLFF; DNA: TGTGCCAGCAGTTATGCGGTAACTAATGAAAAACTGTTTTTT